This T cell receptor beta chain was identified during a study of T cells in Graves' hyperthyroidism and ophthalmopathy. Study-level information: Peripheral blood samples were taken at initial diagnosis, prior to any treatment.

Amplification yielded TCR beta CDR3 regions, with RNA transcripts as the source. First-round RT-PCR of the TCR CDR3 relied on the HTBI primer set. One entry per CDR3 protein results from TCRdb running MiXCR on the multiplex PCR reads. The table includes roughly 400,000 distinct CDR3 sequences, around 15% detected once. The table lists this clonotype with a few counts. Antigen specificity is unknown. Broader study findings: Model output signaled ophthalmopathy a median 6.5 months ahead of onset.

Used for diagnoses were clinical symptoms, serum thyroxine and TRAb, thyroid ultrasound and orbital computed tomography. The PBMCs had their origin in 10 ml of fresh peripheral blood. V lost 4 bases, J lost 1 base, and 4 bases stayed unmatched. Germline V gives CDR1 SQVTM, CDR2 ANQGSEA. This CDR3 contains 14 residues. The clonotype was recovered from a man aged 50 to 60 with Graves' ophthalmopathy. The chain recombines TRBV29-1 with TRBJ2-1; 7 nucleotides match TRBD1. Sequencing used blood. CDR3 sequence (DNA): TGCAGCGTTGCGACAGGGAGATCCTACAATGAGCAGTTCTTC. It yields the protein CSVATGRSYNEQFF.